The rows below give T cell receptor beta chains drawn from one sample of a study of blood T cell repertoires in COVID-19. Data came from immunoSEQ multiplex PCR; TCRdb stores just in-frame clones and leaves some out. The sample contains 200,000 to 250,000 clones, around 90% of which appear only once. The sample was PBMCs or T cells enriched from blood (not recorded which). Receptors were obtained from a man between 25 and 39 years old who had been exposed to COVID-19. The CDR3 runs from the conserved cysteine through the conserved F or W.

cdr3_aa	j_call	v_call
CAWRENRGTNTEAFF	TRBJ1-1	TRBV30
CASSPNRASGETQYF	TRBJ2-5	TRBV27
CASGAYLTDTQYF	TRBJ2-3	TRBV2
CASSRVTGGSGANVLTF	TRBJ2-6	TRBV19
CASSETTYGYTF	TRBJ1-2	TRBV12-3/TRBV12-4
CASSQDSSGGAGGYTF	TRBJ1-2	TRBV4-3
CASSPQGDWDSPSYEQYF	TRBJ2-7	TRBV3-1/TRBV3-2
CASSTRGRGTNTEAFF	TRBJ1-1	TRBV5-6
CASSPNRGQDLGNTF	TRBJ1-2	TRBV11-2
CASLLAGGNNEQFF	TRBJ2-1	TRBV18
CASVRGQGLTGELFF	TRBJ2-2	TRBV18
CASSEMGGQNSPLHF	TRBJ1-6	TRBV6-1
CASSQDQGLAGELFF	TRBJ2-2	TRBV4-2
CASSQTSLGWTGELFF	TRBJ2-2	TRBV11-2
CASSRTSGNTGELFF	TRBJ2-2	TRBV4-3
CATSPYGVGGEYTGELFF	TRBJ2-2	TRBV15
CASSDRTGLNEKLFF	TRBJ1-4	TRBV2
CASSWAGQGYYGYTF	TRBJ1-2	TRBV28
CASSPTRGRGVNTEAFF	TRBJ1-1	TRBV3-1/TRBV3-2
CASSPLDRSSYNEQFF	TRBJ2-1	TRBV7-9
CASSPDSQETQYF	TRBJ2-5	TRBV11-3
CASSQKRGSRYEQYF	TRBJ2-7	TRBV3-1/TRBV3-2
CASSSAQHGGRNSPLHF	TRBJ1-6	TRBV7-2
CASSQLQESYEQYF	TRBJ2-7	TRBV4-2
CASSLKGEGMVYGYTF	TRBJ1-2	TRBV7-2
CASSPRGLAGHEQYF	TRBJ2-7	TRBV11-1
CASSYPTSAPSKGYEQYF	TRBJ2-7	TRBV6-2/TRBV6-3
CSVELVSGVEQYF	TRBJ2-7	TRBV29-1